Listed here are 16 T cell receptor beta chains from one sample, sequenced in a study of post-analysis software for immune sequencing data. cDNA libraries for TCR beta contained unique molecular identifiers. TCRdb recomputed calls from the PCR reads with MiXCR, one row per CDR3 protein. The table records about 380,000 distinct CDR3 sequences, approximately 33% of them present only once. Study-wide points: The five TRBV segments detected at higher frequency in patients than in controls included TRBV5-6, TRBV5-1 and TRBV20-1.

These receptors' antigens are unknown. Sample: blood. These receptor sequences come from a girl aged 10 to 17 with multiple sclerosis.

The V and J genes are TRBV5-1 and TRBJ1-5; D remains unclear. V was pared by 2 bases and J by 0 bases, with 9 bases between. The CDR3 sequence is 15 residues long. Per germline, CDR1 SGHRS and CDR2 YFSETQ. The CDR3 spells CASSFDGISNQPQHF. In nucleotides, the CDR3 is TGCGCCAGCAGCTTTGACGGAATTAGCAATCAGCCCCAGCATTTT. Complete variable domain (other parts from reference TRBV5-1 and TRBJ1-5): KAGVTQTPRYLIKTRGQQVTLSCSPISGHRSVSWYQQTPGQGLQFLFEYFSETQRNKGNFPGRFSGRQFSNSRSEMNVSTLELGDSALYLCASSFDGISNQPQHFGDGTRLSIL.

This clonotype was found many times. The chain links TRBV29-1 to TRBJ1-1; 10 bases align to TRBD1. Germline loops: CDR1 SQVTM, CDR2 ANQGSEA. After removal of 6 bases from V and 5 bases from J, the junction contained 6 bases not matched to a gene. The CDR3 extends over 13 amino acids. CDR3 DNA sequence: TGCAGCGTCGAGGGACAGGGGAAAACTGAAGCTTTCTTT. Amino acid sequence: CSVEGQGKTEAFF.

This clonotype has more than one count but fewer than ten. The gene calls are TRBV24-1 and TRBJ2-1; D unresolved. In germline, CDR1 is KGHDR, CDR2 SFDVKD. Trimming took off 3 bases at V and 0 bases at J, with 8 bases between the two ends. The CDR3 has 15 residues. The DNA for the CDR3 is TGTGCCACCAGTGATACAAGGAGCTCCTACAATGAGCAGTTCTTC. It translates to CATSDTRSSYNEQFF.

The chain employs TRBV12-3 or TRBV12-4 and TRBJ2-1; tentatively, D is TRBD2 (6 bases). The length of the CDR3 is 12 residues. The V gene lost 5 bases and the J gene lost 15 bases, with 17 bases spanning the gap. CDR3 sequence reads: CASSRNEDYLFF. The DNA for the CDR3 is TGTGCCAGCAGTCGGAACGAGGACTATTTGTTCTTC.

CDR3 region: CASSRRGTLKLSDEQYF. As DNA, the CDR3 is TGCGCCAGCAGCCGGAGGGGGACCTTAAAATTGTCCGACGAGCAGTACTTC. V gene TRBV5-1 combines with J gene TRBJ2-7; tentatively, D is TRBD1 or TRBD2 (6 bases each). Germline V gene sequence: CDR1 SGHRS, CDR2 YFSETQ. Trimming pared 4 bases from V and 5 bases from J, leaving 25 bases between. The CDR3 is 17 amino acids.

The chain has TRBV5-6 and TRBJ2-2, with a weak D call TRBD1 (5 bases). Between the trimmed V and J ends, which lost 0 bases and 4 bases, there was a span of 7 bases. The CDR3 runs to 14 residues. Germline CDR1 SGHDT, CDR2 YYEEEE. The CDR3: CASSLGRGTGELFF. CDR3 coding DNA: TGTGCCAGCAGCTTGGGAAGGGGCACCGGGGAGCTGTTTTTT.

This clonotype was seen only a few times. The CDR3 loop reads CASSQGALNTEAFF. CDR3 DNA sequence: TGTGCCAGCAGCCAGGGGGCCCTGAACACTGAAGCTTTCTTT. The J gene is TRBJ1-1, the V gene TRBV4-2; maybe TRBD1 (6 bases). The germline V gene encodes CDR1 LGHNA and CDR2 YNFKEQ. Deletions cut 3 bases from V and 0 bases from J, with 8 bases between. The CDR3 has 14 residues.

The rearrangement uses TRBV20-1 and TRBJ1-4; maybe TRBD1 (5 bases). Looked up from germline, CDR1 is DFQATT and CDR2 is SNEGSKA (reference sequence). The CDR3 runs to 14 residues. Trimming left V 0 bases short and J 8 bases short, with 13 bases between. CDR3 sequence reads: CSARDRQGLEKLFF. CDR3 DNA sequence: TGCAGTGCTAGAGATCGGCAGGGTCTCGAAAAACTGTTTTTT.

The V gene is TRBV20-1, the J gene TRBJ2-5; D might be TRBD2 (6 bases). With the DNA end fitting TRBJ2-7 better, the J assignment may be wrong. Germline V gene data show CDR1 as DFQATT and CDR2 as SNEGSKA (reference sequence). The CDR3 has 15 residues. CDR3 sequence (DNA): TGCAGTGCTAGAGTCGCGGGGACTTCTGACTACGAGCAGTACTTC. Translating gives CSARVAGTSDYEQYF.

The chain links TRBV27 to TRBJ2-1, with D possibly being TRBD2 (5 bases). The CDR3 sequence is 13 residues long. CDR1 and CDR2 from the germline V gene are MNHEY and SMNVEV (reference sequence). V was clipped by 11 bases and J by 9 bases, with 20 bases between them. The CDR3 here is CAVGPELGLEQFF. For the CDR3, the DNA is TGTGCCGTAGGGCCGGAACTAGGGCTTGAGCAGTTCTTC.

V and J are TRBV4-3 and TRBJ1-1; 9 nucleotides line up with TRBD1. CDR1 LGHNA and CDR2 YSLEER come from the germline V gene. V shed 4 bases and J 4 bases; nucleotides not matched to a gene: 13. The CDR3 is 17 residues long. The DNA of the CDR3 is TGCGCCAGCAGCCCTGGACAGGGGTCCCTATTTGGCACTGAAGCTTTCTTT. It specifies CASSPGQGSLFGTEAFF.

This clonotype came up once. One end of the junction fails to match germline, which may point to a read error. The genes are TRBV7-9 and TRBJ1-5; no definite D call. From germline, CDR1 is SEHNR and CDR2 FQNEAQ (reference sequence). This CDR3 is built from 12 residues. CDR3 residues: CVSSPENQPQHF. In DNA form, the CDR3 reads TGTGTCAGCAGCCCAGAGAATCAGCCCCAGCATTTT. The variable domain in full, with the rest retrieved from reference TRBV7-9 and TRBJ1-5, is DTGVSQNPRHKITKRGQNVTFRCDPISEHNRLYWYRQTLGQGPEFLTYFQNEAQLEKSRLLSDRFSAERPKGSFSTLEIQRTEQGDSAMYLCVSSPENQPQHFGDGTRLSIL.

This clonotype appeared once. V and J are TRBV5-1 and TRBJ2-1, with D possibly TRBD1 on 5 matching bases. V was pared by 4 bases and J by 3 bases, with 20 bases between. The CDR3 totals 17 residues. Looked up from germline, CDR1 is SGHRS and CDR2 is YFSETQ. CDR3 sequence: CASSPSQGGGVYNEQFF. The CDR3 DNA reads as TGCGCCAGCAGCCCCTCCCAGGGTGGTGGGGTCTACAATGAGCAGTTCTTC. Full variable domain (outside the CDR3, taken from reference TRBV5-1 and TRBJ2-1): KAGVTQTPRYLIKTRGQQVTLSCSPISGHRSVSWYQQTPGQGLQFLFEYFSETQRNKGNFPGRFSGRQFSNSRSEMNVSTLELGDSALYLCASSPSQGGGVYNEQFFGPGTRLTVL.

This clonotype was seen more than once but under ten times. This chain joins TRBV14 and TRBJ1-4; the D is unclear. Germline CDR1 and CDR2: SGHDN and FVKESK. Trimming stripped 5 bases from V and 8 bases from J, with 12 bases between. This CDR3 spans 13 amino acids. The CDR3 coding sequence is TGTGCCAGCAGCTTTCGACGGAGAGAAAAACTGTTTTTT. It specifies CASSFRRREKLFF.

In the case of this clonotype: Germline and junction disagree at one end, which may indicate a read error. The CDR3 sequence is CASSLDTGLQKEGFF. Here the CDR3 DNA reads TGTGCCAGCAGCTTAGACACAGGGCTCCAGAAAGAAGGTTTCTTT. The V gene is TRBV7-2, the J gene TRBJ1-1, with D perhaps matching TRBD1 (6 bases). Germline CDR1 is SGHTA and CDR2 is FQGNSA. This CDR3 has 15 residues.

This clonotype has more than one count but fewer than ten. The V call is TRBV5-1, the J call TRBJ2-1, with 7 bases identical to TRBD1. V dropped 4 bases and J dropped 6; count of bases not matched to a gene: 7. The CDR3 consists of 14 residues. The germline CDR1 and CDR2 sequences are SGHRS and YFSETQ. CDR3 sequence: CASSPRAGGNEQFF. CDR3 sequence (DNA): TGCGCCAGCAGCCCCCGGGCAGGGGGCAATGAGCAGTTCTTC.